This is a list of T cell receptor beta chains from one sample in a study of PD-L1 blockade in urothelial cancer. Sequenced by immunoSEQ multiplex PCR; TCRdb stores in-frame clones only, minus some. The sample holds over 65,000 clones, about 85% seen once. Sample: PBMCs, taken around atezolizumab (anti-PD-L1) treatment. Receptors were obtained from a man aged 65-85 years with urothelial cancer. Each CDR3 is given with its conserved first and last residue. The D gene is left open where the match is weak. Clone size is shown for a subset of rows, as once, few, many or a class of expanded clone.

abundance,j_gene,d_gene,v_gene,CDR3aa,CDR3nt
.,TRBJ2-1,TRBD2,TRBV7-6,CASSLDSGTMPYNEQFF,TGTGCCAGCAGCTTAGATTCGGGGACTATGCCCTACAATGAGCAGTTCTTC
.,TRBJ2-2,TRBD2,TRBV5-1,CASSKGPLAGDIGELFF,TGCGCCAGCAGCAAAGGCCCACTAGCGGGAGATATCGGGGAGCTGTTTTTT
.,TRBJ1-5,.,TRBV19,CASSIRGGLNQPQHF,TGTGCCAGTAGTATAAGGGGCGGCCTAAATCAGCCCCAGCATTTT
few,TRBJ2-3,TRBD2,TRBV6-5,CASSYGLVDTDTQYF,TGTGCCAGCAGTTATGGACTAGTTGATACAGATACGCAGTATTTT
.,TRBJ1-1,TRBD1,TRBV19,CASSIGTGGYTEAFF,TGTGCCAGTAGTATAGGGACAGGGGGCTACACTGAAGCTTTCTTT
.,TRBJ1-2,TRBD1,TRBV27,CASSKTGGDGYTF,TGTGCCAGCAGCAAGACAGGGGGGGATGGCTACACCTTC
few,TRBJ1-2,TRBD1,TRBV7-9,CASSPGTGPLWGYTF,TGTGCCAGCAGCCCGGGGACAGGGCCCCTATGGGGCTACACCTTC
.,TRBJ1-5,.,TRBV6-5,CASSTTAGNQPQHF,TGTGCCAGCAGTACCACGGCGGGCAATCAGCCCCAGCATTTT
.,TRBJ1-2,.,TRBV6-8,CASSYSSMDRNYGYTF,TGTGCCAGCAGTTACTCGTCCATGGACAGAAACTATGGCTACACCTTC
.,TRBJ1-2,.,TRBV21-1,CASSWDRGRTGYTF,TGTGCCAGCAGCTGGGACAGGGGGCGGACTGGCTACACCTTC
.,TRBJ1-1,.,TRBV11-3,CASSLGRGDTEAFF,TGTGCCAGCAGCCTAGGACGGGGGGACACTGAAGCTTTCTTT
.,TRBJ1-2,TRBD1,TRBV28,CASRYGTAYGYTF,TGTGCCAGCAGGTACGGGACAGCATATGGCTACACCTTC
.,TRBJ1-3,TRBD1,TRBV19,CASRSQDRGQFGNTIYF,TGTGCCAGTAGATCCCAGGACAGGGGGCAATTCGGAAACACCATATATTTT
.,TRBJ1-1,TRBD1,TRBV6-5,CASSSPRQGGDTEAFF,TGTGCCAGCAGTTCCCCCCGACAGGGGGGGGACACTGAAGCTTTCTTT
once,TRBJ2-5,TRBD1,TRBV9,CASSERQGWAQETQYF,TGTGCCAGCAGCGAACGACAGGGGTGGGCCCAAGAGACCCAGTACTTC
.,TRBJ2-1,.,TRBV27,CASSSKDSTYNEQFF,TGTGCCAGCAGTTCAAAGGACTCCACATACAATGAGCAGTTCTTC
.,TRBJ2-7,.,TRBV11-2,CASSLQAGNSYEQYF,TGTGCCAGCAGCTTACAGGCGGGCAACTCCTACGAGCAGTACTTC
.,TRBJ2-4,.,TRBV7-9,CASSRDWPGNIQYF,TGTGCCAGCAGCCGAGACTGGCCCGGGAACATTCAGTACTTC
.,TRBJ2-2,TRBD1,TRBV5-1,CASSAHTGDTGELFF,TGCGCCAGCAGCGCCCATACAGGGGACACCGGGGAGCTGTTTTTT
.,TRBJ1-5,TRBD1,TRBV28,CASSLDRINQPQHF,TGTGCCAGCAGTTTGGACAGGATCAATCAGCCCCAGCATTTT
.,TRBJ2-1,.,TRBV9,CASSVGARSPEVEQFF,TGTGCCAGCAGCGTAGGAGCTAGATCTCCGGAGGTTGAGCAGTTCTTC
.,TRBJ2-3,TRBD2,TRBV7-3,CASSSLPGTSGRAADTQYF,TGTGCCAGCAGCTCCCTTCCCGGGACTAGCGGGAGAGCAGCAGATACGCAGTATTTT
.,TRBJ2-5,TRBD2,TRBV5-1,CASSFGAGGQETQYF,TGCGCCAGCAGCTTCGGAGCGGGAGGCCAAGAGACCCAGTACTTC
.,TRBJ2-3,TRBD2,TRBV5-1,CASSRESGRASITDTQYF,TGCGCCAGCAGCCGCGAGAGCGGGAGGGCTTCGATCACAGATACGCAGTATTTT
.,TRBJ2-3,TRBD2,TRBV4-1,CASSQEGLAGGVRVTQYF,TGCGCCAGCAGCCAAGAAGGACTAGCGGGAGGGGTTCGCGTTACGCAGTATTTT
.,TRBJ2-2,.,TRBV7-9,CASSLSQQLGTGELFF,TGTGCCAGCAGCTTAAGCCAGCAACTAGGCACCGGGGAGCTGTTTTTT
.,TRBJ1-1,.,TRBV12-5,CASGLVLGELNTEAFF,TGTGCTAGTGGTTTGGTACTTGGAGAATTAAACACTGAAGCTTTCTTT
.,TRBJ1-5,.,TRBV28,CASSAQGTNQPQHF,TGTGCCAGCAGTGCTCAGGGGACCAATCAGCCCCAGCATTTT
.,TRBJ1-2,TRBD1,TRBV19,CASSLDRGHGGHTF,TGTGCCAGTAGTTTAGACAGGGGGCACGGTGGCCACACCTTC
once,TRBJ2-1,TRBD2,TRBV28,CATRTSGYNEQFF,TGTGCCACCCGGACTAGCGGTTACAATGAGCAGTTCTTC
.,TRBJ2-3,.,TRBV11-3,CASSLNQWGDGTDTQYF,TGTGCCAGCAGCTTAAACCAATGGGGAGATGGGACAGATACGCAGTATTTT
.,TRBJ2-3,TRBD2,TRBV10-3,CAISDRLAGSTDTQYF,TGTGCCATCAGTGATAGACTAGCGGGAAGCACAGATACGCAGTATTTT
.,TRBJ2-7,.,TRBV10-2,CASSEPSYEQYF,TGCGCCAGCAGTGAGCCTTCCTACGAGCAGTACTTC
.,TRBJ2-3,.,TRBV9,CASSVVPSPDTQYF,TGTGCCAGCAGCGTAGTACCGAGCCCAGATACGCAGTATTTT
.,TRBJ2-1,TRBD2,TRBV6-5,CASSGLAGGEQFF,TGTGCCAGCAGCGGACTAGCGGGAGGTGAGCAGTTCTTC
.,TRBJ2-3,.,TRBV9,CASSVGWRPSTDTQYF,TGTGCCAGCAGCGTAGGATGGCGGCCTAGCACAGATACGCAGTATTTT
.,TRBJ2-7,.,TRBV7-2,CASSLVRAYEQYF,TGTGCCAGCAGCTTAGTCAGGGCCTACGAGCAGTACTTC
.,TRBJ2-2,TRBD2,TRBV12-5,CASGIWTSGTGELFF,TGTGCTAGTGGTATCTGGACTAGCGGCACCGGGGAGCTGTTTTTT
.,TRBJ2-7,TRBD2,TRBV27,CASSFWGGVSPEQYF,TGTGCCAGCAGTTTCTGGGGAGGGGTGTCCCCCGAGCAGTACTTC
.,TRBJ2-2,.,TRBV5-1,CASSLFGATGTGELFF,TGCGCCAGCAGCTTGTTTGGGGCGACAGGCACCGGGGAGCTGTTTTTT
.,TRBJ2-1,.,TRBV18,CASSPWGRSYNEQFF,TGTGCCAGCTCTCCTTGGGGCCGCTCCTACAATGAGCAGTTCTTC
.,TRBJ1-5,TRBD1,TRBV2,CASSEALPGGRQPQHF,TGTGCCAGCAGTGAAGCGCTCCCAGGGGGCCGTCAGCCCCAGCATTTT
.,TRBJ2-3,.,TRBV21-1,CASSNWGSATSTDTQYF,TGTGCCAGCAGCAATTGGGGTAGCGCAACAAGCACAGATACGCAGTATTTT
.,TRBJ2-7,TRBD2,TRBV4-1,CASSQVETSEYEQYF,TGCGCCAGCAGCCAAGTTGAGACTAGCGAATACGAGCAGTACTTC
.,TRBJ2-2,TRBD2,TRBV9,CASSVGTSGLFTGELFF,TGTGCCAGCAGCGTAGGGACTAGCGGGTTATTCACCGGGGAGCTGTTTTTT
.,TRBJ1-5,.,TRBV11-2,CASSLDGDSNQPQHF,TGTGCCAGCAGCTTAGACGGGGATAGCAATCAGCCCCAGCATTTT
.,TRBJ2-2,TRBD1,TRBV6-6,CASSGTGVTGELFF,TGTGCCAGCTCCGGGACAGGGGTCACCGGGGAGCTGTTTTTT
.,TRBJ2-7,TRBD2,TRBV7-6,CASSSPSGSGLREQYF,TGTGCCAGCAGCTCCCCTAGCGGGAGTGGATTGAGGGAGCAGTACTTC
few,TRBJ2-7,.,TRBV6-1,CASSEVGDPYEQYF,TGTGCCAGCAGTGAAGTTGGAGATCCCTACGAGCAGTACTTC
.,TRBJ1-1,.,TRBV9,CASSPTGQNTEAFF,TGTGCCAGCAGCCCCACGGGACAGAACACTGAAGCTTTCTTT
.,TRBJ2-7,TRBD1,TRBV5-6,CASSPGQGSYEQYF,TGTGCCAGCAGTCCCGGACAGGGCAGCTACGAGCAGTACTTC
.,TRBJ2-2,TRBD2,TRBV5-8,CASSLRTSGRAYTGELFF,TGTGCCAGCAGCTTAAGGACTAGCGGGAGGGCTTACACCGGGGAGCTGTTTTTT
.,TRBJ2-1,TRBD2,TRBV5-1,CASSSGGDYNEQFF,TGCGCCAGCAGCTCCGGGGGGGACTACAATGAGCAGTTCTTC
.,TRBJ2-3,.,TRBV14,CASSQGGFTDTQYF,TGTGCCAGCAGCCAAGGCGGATTCACAGATACGCAGTATTTT
.,TRBJ1-5,TRBD1,TRBV6-5,CASSRSGQGKQPQHF,TGTGCCAGCAGCCGGTCGGGACAGGGAAAACAGCCCCAGCATTTT